The 24 T cell receptor beta chains presented below share a single source sample, sequenced in a study of T cell repertoires in cytomegalovirus infection. TCRdb ran MiXCR on the reads and lists one entry per CDR3 protein. The table lists tens of thousands of distinct CDR3 sequences, roughly a quarter of them singletons. No antigen has been identified for these receptors. The material was CD8+ T cells from cultured PBMCs, obtained from culture after CMV antigen stimulation. Every receptor here comes from a human donor in good health (CMV status not recorded). Some clones in this sample may be carry-over from other donors' samples.

The sample holds a few counts of this clonotype. V gene TRBV20-1 combines with J gene TRBJ1-1; TRBD1 matches 9 bases. The V and J ends lost 6 bases and 3 bases, in that order; junction bases with no gene match: 2. This CDR3 contains 12 residues. Germline V gene data show CDR1 as DFQATT and CDR2 as SNEGSKA (reference sequence). The CDR3 reads CSARQGDTEAFF. CDR3 nucleotide sequence: TGCAGTGCCCGACAGGGGGACACTGAAGCTTTCTTT.

This clonotype was recorded many times. The V gene is TRBV11-1, the J gene TRBJ1-1; D possibly corresponds to TRBD1 (5 bases). The CDR3 loop spans 16 amino acids. Germline V CDR1 and CDR2: SGHAT, FQDESV (reference sequence). Between the trimmed V and J ends, which lost 5 bases and 1 base, there was a span of 17 bases. The CDR3 region is CASSPRRGAENTEAFF. CDR3 nucleotides: TGTGCCAGCAGCCCCCGTAGGGGCGCCGAGAACACTGAAGCTTTCTTT.

V gene TRBV10-3 combines with J gene TRBJ1-4, with D perhaps TRBD1 (5 bases). The CDR3 length is 15 residues. The germline CDR1 and CDR2 sequences are ENHRY and SYGVKD. The V and J ends lost 0 bases and 3 bases respectively, with 8 bases between them. CDR3 in amino acids: CAISESAGSNEKLFF. The CDR3 DNA reads TGTGCCATCAGTGAGTCGGCAGGGTCTAATGAAAAACTGTTTTTT.

The chain joins TRBV6-6 to TRBJ2-1, with 10 nucleotides matching TRBD2. Germline loops: CDR1 MNHNY, CDR2 SVGAGI (reference sequence). The CDR3 extends over 16 amino acids. V was clipped by 7 bases and J by 2 bases; unmatched bases: 8. The CDR3 DNA sequence: TGTGCCAGCACTTCGGACCTAGCGGGAGCCTACAATGAGCAGTTCTTC. Translating it yields CASTSDLAGAYNEQFF.

The chain carries TRBV6-2 or TRBV6-3 and TRBJ2-7; perhaps D is TRBD1 or TRBD2 (5 bases each). The CDR3 loop spans 16 amino acids. The germline V and J ends were trimmed by 6 bases and 1 base, with 19 bases remaining between them. Germline V CDR1 and CDR2: MNHEY, SVGEGT. The CDR3 sequence: CASRSTGALQSYEQYF. CDR3 DNA sequence: TGTGCCAGCAGATCCACCGGGGCGTTACAATCCTACGAGCAGTACTTC.

This clonotype was detected many times. This CDR3 reads CASSSGGAGEQYF. The CDR3 DNA follows: TGTGCCAGCAGTAGCGGGGGGGCTGGTGAGCAGTACTTC. V gene TRBV27 combines with J gene TRBJ2-7; 10 positions agree with TRBD2. After removal of 5 bases from V and 7 bases from J, the junction contained 5 bases not matched to a gene. CDR1 and CDR2 (germline): MNHEY, SMNVEV (reference sequence). The CDR3 consists of 13 residues.

This clonotype was detected only a few times. The chain is built from TRBV4-2 and TRBJ1-2, with D possibly being TRBD1 (5 bases). The ends were cut back, 0 bases at V and 8 bases at J, with 16 bases in the middle. This CDR3 has 15 residues. Germline assignment: CDR1 LGHNA and CDR2 YNFKEQ. CDR3 in DNA: TGTGCCAGCAGCCAAGACCAGGGAGGCGCGAAAGGCTACACCTTC. Its translation is CASSQDQGGAKGYTF.

This clonotype was recorded many times. The chain combines TRBV12-3 or TRBV12-4 with TRBJ1-1, with D unresolved. The CDR3 has 15 residues. V was trimmed by 2 bases and J by 1 base, leaving 11 bases between them. This CDR3 is CASSLLGTTNTEAFF. For the CDR3, the DNA is TGTGCCAGCAGTTTACTTGGTACCACGAACACTGAAGCTTTCTTT.

The chain combines TRBV28 with TRBJ2-3, with 11 bases identical to TRBD1. CDR3 length equals 16 residues. Trimming removed 4 bases from V and 5 bases from J; junction bases left unmatched: 8. In germline, CDR1 is MDHEN, CDR2 SYDVKM. The CDR3 here is CASSWGTGGLGDTQYF. CDR3 DNA: TGTGCCAGCAGTTGGGGGACAGGGGGATTGGGAGATACGCAGTATTTT.

CDR3 coding DNA: TGTGCCAGCAGCCAAGGAGGACTAGCCCACGAGCAGTACTTC. It is translated as CASSQGGLAHEQYF. The J gene is TRBJ2-7, the V gene TRBV4-2; TRBD2 matches 8 bases. Trimming cost V 1 base and J 5 bases; bases outside gene matches: 4. The CDR3 totals 14 residues. Germline CDR1 is LGHNA and CDR2 is YNFKEQ.

Only one count was recorded for this clonotype. The chain uses TRBV7-3 and TRBJ2-2, with D uncertain. The V end lost 5 bases, the J end lost 7 bases, and 14 bases lay between the germline ends. The CDR3 is made up of 14 amino acids. The V gene's germline CDR1 is SGHTA and CDR2 FQGTGA. DNA of the CDR3: TGTGCCAGCAGCCATATATGGGTCGGCGGGGAGCTGTTTTTT. It yields the protein CASSHIWVGGELFF.

The CDR3 DNA follows: TGTGCCAGCAGGACACTCATGGGAGCTTTCTTT. Its translation: CASRTLMGAFF. This chain joins TRBV2 and TRBJ1-1, with D unresolved. V gave up 6 bases and J gave up 10 bases, with 12 bases separating them. Germline lookup yields CDR1 SNHLY and CDR2 FYNNEI. The CDR3 runs to 11 residues.

This rearrangement joins TRBV4-3 to TRBJ2-2; 8 bases are a match to TRBD2. Per germline, CDR1 LGHNA and CDR2 YSLEER. V gave up 4 bases and J gave up 0 bases; unmatched junction bases: 10. The CDR3 contains 18 residues. The CDR3 is CASSPDAVAGTNTGELFF. The CDR3, as DNA: TGCGCCAGCAGCCCGGACGCCGTAGCGGGAACGAACACCGGGGAGCTGTTTTTT.

This clonotype was seen many times. CDR3 DNA sequence: TGTGCCAGCAGCCTGGGGACTGTAGACGAGCAGTACTTC. Its translation is CASSLGTVDEQYF. The chain combines TRBV7-6 with TRBJ2-7; D perhaps matches TRBD2 (6 bases). Looked up from germline, CDR1 is SGHVS and CDR2 is FNYEAQ. This CDR3 is built from 13 residues. V was clipped by 5 bases and J by 5 bases, with 13 bases between them.

This clonotype was recorded a few times. V and J are TRBV20-1 and TRBJ2-1; 7 bases are shared with TRBD1. V trimming: 6 bases; J trimming: 3 bases; junction bases outside the gene matches: 14. The germline gives CDR1 DFQATT, CDR2 SNEGSKA (reference sequence). The CDR3 has 16 residues. Written as DNA, the CDR3 is TGCAGTGCCCGCGATTTCCGGGGACAGAACTACAATGAGCAGTTCTTC. This gives the protein CSARDFRGQNYNEQFF.

The table lists this clonotype with a few counts. The rearrangement uses TRBV6-2 or TRBV6-3 and TRBJ2-7; D is undetermined. The CDR3 contains 12 residues. The V end lost 2 bases, the J end lost 5 bases, and 7 bases lay between the germline ends. Germline V gene lookup returns CDR1 MNHEY and CDR2 SVGEGT. The CDR3 is CASSYTLNEQYF. The CDR3 bases are TGTGCCAGCAGTTACACCCTTAACGAGCAGTACTTC.

The rearrangement uses TRBV4-3 and TRBJ1-3; the D is unclear. This CDR3 is 16 amino acids long. V was trimmed by 0 bases and J by 4 bases, leaving 13 bases between them. Per germline, CDR1 LGHNA and CDR2 YSLEER. CDR3 in amino acids: CASSQDKQQPGNTIYF. Written as DNA, the CDR3 is TGCGCCAGCAGCCAAGATAAACAACAACCCGGAAACACCATATATTTT.

The chain links TRBV24-1 to TRBJ2-7; D is possibly TRBD1 or TRBD2 (6 bases each). The CDR3 extends over 15 amino acids. Trimming stripped 0 bases from V and 7 bases from J, with 15 bases between. Germline V gives CDR1 KGHDR, CDR2 SFDVKD. The CDR3 region has the DNA TGTGCCACCAGTGATTTGTTTGGAGGGGGAAGAGAGCAGTACTTC. It translates to CATSDLFGGGREQYF.

The J gene is TRBJ2-7, the V gene TRBV6-2 or TRBV6-3; D not resolved. The CDR3 is 13 amino acids. Germline CDR1 is MNHEY and CDR2 is SVGEGT. Trimming pared 0 bases from V and 0 bases from J, leaving 3 bases between. In DNA, the CDR3 is TGTGCCAGCAGTTACTCGGTCTCCTACGAGCAGTACTTC. Its translation: CASSYSVSYEQYF.

This clonotype occurred many times. J is TRBJ2-7 and V is TRBV7-3; 8 positions match TRBD2. This CDR3 spans 15 amino acids. The germline CDR1 and CDR2 sequences are SGHTA and FQGTGA. The V gene end was trimmed by 6 bases and the J gene end by 2 bases; junction bases not matched to a gene: 9. DNA for the CDR3: TGTGCCAGCAGTCCCGGCGGGGGGAATACCTACGAGCAGTACTTC. It is translated as CASSPGGGNTYEQYF.

This clonotype was counted a few times. V gene TRBV27 combines with J gene TRBJ2-5, with 9 bases lining up with TRBD2. Germline values: CDR1 MNHEY, CDR2 SMNVEV (reference sequence). CDR3 length equals 13 residues. The J segment lost 5 bases and the V segment lost 11 bases, leaving 9 bases of the junction unmatched. The CDR3 here is CASLGGGAETQYF. The DNA of the CDR3 is TGTGCCTCGCTCGGCGGGGGGGCGGAGACCCAGTACTTC.

The V gene is TRBV29-1, the J gene TRBJ2-7, with 9 bases fitting TRBD2. The CDR3 runs 14 residues. CDR1 and CDR2 (germline): SQVTM, ANQGSEA. J gave up 2 bases and V 1 base, and 3 bases lay outside the gene matches. CDR3 nucleotide sequence: TGCAGCGTTGAAGGAGCGGGAGGAGCCTACGAGCAGTACTTC. Translation gives CSVEGAGGAYEQYF.

This clonotype has ten or more counts. The rearrangement links TRBV7-2 to TRBJ2-3, with TRBD2 matching over 10 bases. CDR1 is SGHTA, CDR2 FQGNSA, per germline. The CDR3 is 16 residues long. V lost 0 bases, J lost 6 bases, and 6 bases stayed unmatched. The CDR3 region has the DNA TGTGCCAGCAGCTTAGCCCTAGCGGGAGAGGTCGATACGCAGTATTTT. Its protein product is CASSLALAGEVDTQYF.

The rearrangement links TRBV9 to TRBJ1-4; 9 nucleotides agree with TRBD1. Per germline, CDR1 SGDLS and CDR2 YYNGEE. There are 15 residues in the CDR3. V was pared by 3 bases and J by 8 bases, with 8 bases of the junction left unmatched. CDR3 nucleotides: TGTGCCAGCAGCGAGCGGGACAGGGAGGTGGAAAAACTGTTTTTT. Encoded protein: CASSERDREVEKLFF.